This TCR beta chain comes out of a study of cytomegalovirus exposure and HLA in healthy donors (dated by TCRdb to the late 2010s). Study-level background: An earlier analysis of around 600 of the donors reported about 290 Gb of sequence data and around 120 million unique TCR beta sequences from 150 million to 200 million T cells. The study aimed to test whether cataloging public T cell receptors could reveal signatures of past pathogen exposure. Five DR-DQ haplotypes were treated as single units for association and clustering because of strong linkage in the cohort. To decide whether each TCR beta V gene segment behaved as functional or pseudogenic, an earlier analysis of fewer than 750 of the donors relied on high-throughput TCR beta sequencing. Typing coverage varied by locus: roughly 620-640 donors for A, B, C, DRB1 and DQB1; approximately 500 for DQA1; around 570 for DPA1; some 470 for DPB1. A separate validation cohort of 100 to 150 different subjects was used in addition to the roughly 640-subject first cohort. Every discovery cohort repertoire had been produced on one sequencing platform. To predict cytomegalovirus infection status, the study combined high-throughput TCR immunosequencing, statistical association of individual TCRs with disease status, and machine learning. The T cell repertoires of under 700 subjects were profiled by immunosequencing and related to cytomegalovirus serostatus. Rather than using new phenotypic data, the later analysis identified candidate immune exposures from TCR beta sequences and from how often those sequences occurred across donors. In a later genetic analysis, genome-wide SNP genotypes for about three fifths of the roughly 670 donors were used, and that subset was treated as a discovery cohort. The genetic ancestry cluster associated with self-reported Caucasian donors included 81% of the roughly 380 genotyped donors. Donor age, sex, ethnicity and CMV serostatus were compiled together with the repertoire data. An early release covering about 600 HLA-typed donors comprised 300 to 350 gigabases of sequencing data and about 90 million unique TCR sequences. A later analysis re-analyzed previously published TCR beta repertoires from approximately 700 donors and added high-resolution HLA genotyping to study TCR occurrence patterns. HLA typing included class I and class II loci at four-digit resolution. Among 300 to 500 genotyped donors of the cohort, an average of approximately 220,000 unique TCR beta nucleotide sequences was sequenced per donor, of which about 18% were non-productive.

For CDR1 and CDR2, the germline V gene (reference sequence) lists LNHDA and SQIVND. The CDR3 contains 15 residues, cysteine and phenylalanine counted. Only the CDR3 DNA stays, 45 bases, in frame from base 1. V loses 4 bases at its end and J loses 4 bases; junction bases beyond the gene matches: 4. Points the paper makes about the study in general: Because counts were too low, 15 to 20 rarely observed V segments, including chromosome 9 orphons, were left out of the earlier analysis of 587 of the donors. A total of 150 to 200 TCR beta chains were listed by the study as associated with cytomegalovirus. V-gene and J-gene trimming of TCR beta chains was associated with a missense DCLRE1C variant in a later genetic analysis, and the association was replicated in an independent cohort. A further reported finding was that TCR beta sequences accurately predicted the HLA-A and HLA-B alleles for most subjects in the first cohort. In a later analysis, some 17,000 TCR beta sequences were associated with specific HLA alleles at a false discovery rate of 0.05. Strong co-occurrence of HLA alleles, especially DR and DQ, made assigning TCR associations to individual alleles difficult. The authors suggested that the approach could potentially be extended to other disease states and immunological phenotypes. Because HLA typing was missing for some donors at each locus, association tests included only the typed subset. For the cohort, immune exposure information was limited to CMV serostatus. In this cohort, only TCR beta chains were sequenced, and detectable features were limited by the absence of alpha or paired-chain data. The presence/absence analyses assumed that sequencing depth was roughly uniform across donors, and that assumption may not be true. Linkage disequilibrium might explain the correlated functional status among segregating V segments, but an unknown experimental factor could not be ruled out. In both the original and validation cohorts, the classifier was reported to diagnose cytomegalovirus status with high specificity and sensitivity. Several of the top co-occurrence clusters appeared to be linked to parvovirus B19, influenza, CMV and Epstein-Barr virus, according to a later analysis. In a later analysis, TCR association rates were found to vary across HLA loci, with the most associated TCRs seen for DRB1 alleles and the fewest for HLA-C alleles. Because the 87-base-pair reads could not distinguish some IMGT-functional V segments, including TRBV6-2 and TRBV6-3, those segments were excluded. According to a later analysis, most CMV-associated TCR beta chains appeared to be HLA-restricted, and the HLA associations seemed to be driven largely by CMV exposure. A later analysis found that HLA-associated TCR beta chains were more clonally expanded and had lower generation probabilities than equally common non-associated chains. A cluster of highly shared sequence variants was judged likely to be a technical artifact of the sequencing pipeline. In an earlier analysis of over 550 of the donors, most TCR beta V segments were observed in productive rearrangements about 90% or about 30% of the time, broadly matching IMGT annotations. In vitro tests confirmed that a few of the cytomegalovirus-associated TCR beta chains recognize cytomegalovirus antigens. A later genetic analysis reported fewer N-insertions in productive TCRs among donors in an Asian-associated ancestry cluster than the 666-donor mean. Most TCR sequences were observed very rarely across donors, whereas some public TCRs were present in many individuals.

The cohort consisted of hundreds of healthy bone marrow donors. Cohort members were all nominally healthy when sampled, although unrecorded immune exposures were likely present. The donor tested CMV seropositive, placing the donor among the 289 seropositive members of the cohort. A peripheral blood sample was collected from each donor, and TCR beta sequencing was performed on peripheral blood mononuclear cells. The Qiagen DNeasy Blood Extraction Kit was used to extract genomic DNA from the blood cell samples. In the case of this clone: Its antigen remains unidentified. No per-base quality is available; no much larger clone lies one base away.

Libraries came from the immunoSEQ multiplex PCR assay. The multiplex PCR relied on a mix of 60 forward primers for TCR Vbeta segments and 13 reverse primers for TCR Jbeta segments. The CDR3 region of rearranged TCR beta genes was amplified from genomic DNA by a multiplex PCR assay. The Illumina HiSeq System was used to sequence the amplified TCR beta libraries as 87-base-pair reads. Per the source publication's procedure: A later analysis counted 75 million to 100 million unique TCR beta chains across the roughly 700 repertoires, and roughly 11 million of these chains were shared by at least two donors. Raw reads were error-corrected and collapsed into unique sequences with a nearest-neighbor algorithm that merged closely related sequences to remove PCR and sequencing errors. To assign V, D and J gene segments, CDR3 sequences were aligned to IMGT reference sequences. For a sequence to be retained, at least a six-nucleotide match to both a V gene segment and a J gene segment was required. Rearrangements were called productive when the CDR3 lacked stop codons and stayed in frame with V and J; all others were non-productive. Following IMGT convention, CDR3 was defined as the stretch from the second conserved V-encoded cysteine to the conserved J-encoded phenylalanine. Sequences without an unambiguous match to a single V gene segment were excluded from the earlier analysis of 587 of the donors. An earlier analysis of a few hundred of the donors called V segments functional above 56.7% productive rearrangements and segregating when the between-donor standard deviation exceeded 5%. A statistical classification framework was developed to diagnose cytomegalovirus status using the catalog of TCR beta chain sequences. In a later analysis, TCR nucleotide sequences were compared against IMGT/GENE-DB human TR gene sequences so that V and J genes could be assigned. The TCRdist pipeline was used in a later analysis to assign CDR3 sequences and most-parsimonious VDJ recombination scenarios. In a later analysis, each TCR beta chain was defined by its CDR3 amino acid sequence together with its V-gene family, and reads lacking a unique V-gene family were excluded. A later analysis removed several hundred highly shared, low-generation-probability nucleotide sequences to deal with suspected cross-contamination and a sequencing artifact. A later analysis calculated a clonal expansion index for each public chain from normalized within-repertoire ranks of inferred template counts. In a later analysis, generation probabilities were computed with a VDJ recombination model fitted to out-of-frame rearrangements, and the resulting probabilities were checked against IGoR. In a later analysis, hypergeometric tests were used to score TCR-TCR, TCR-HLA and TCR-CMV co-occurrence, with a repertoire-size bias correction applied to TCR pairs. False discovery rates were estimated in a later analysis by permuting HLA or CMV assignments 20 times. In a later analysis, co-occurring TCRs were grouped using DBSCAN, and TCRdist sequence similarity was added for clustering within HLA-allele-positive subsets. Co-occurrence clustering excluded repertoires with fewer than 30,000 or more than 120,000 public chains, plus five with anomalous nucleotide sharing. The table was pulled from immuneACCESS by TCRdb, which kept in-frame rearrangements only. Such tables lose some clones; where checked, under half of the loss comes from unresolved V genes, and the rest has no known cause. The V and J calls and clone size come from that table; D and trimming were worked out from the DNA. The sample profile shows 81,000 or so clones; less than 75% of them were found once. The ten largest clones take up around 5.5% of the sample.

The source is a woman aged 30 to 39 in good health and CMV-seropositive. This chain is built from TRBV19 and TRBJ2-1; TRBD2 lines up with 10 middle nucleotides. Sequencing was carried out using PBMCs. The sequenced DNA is TGTGCCAGTAGTAAGCTAGCGGGGGTTTACAATGAGCAGTTCTTC. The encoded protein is CASSKLAGVYNEQFF.